The 8 T cell receptor beta chains reported below all come from one sample, sequenced in a study of blood T cell repertoires in COVID-19 (dated by TCRdb to about 2020). Library preparation used the immunoSEQ multiplex PCR assay. The table comes from immuneACCESS by way of TCRdb, which keeps in-frame sequences with V and J called. Part of the clones is missing from these tables; in studies checked, under half for an unresolved V gene and the rest for unknown reasons. Counted in this sample were 95,000 to 120,000 clones; roughly 80% of them appeared once. The top ten hold roughly 8% of the sample. The specimen sequenced was peripheral blood. The receptors derive from a woman aged 40 to 50 with acute or convalescent COVID-19.

The chain has TRBV7-7 and TRBJ2-3; the D is unclear. V dropped 5 bases and J dropped 2 bases, with 5 bases sitting between them. Germline values: CDR1 SSHAT, CDR2 FNYEAQ (reference sequence). The CDR3 covers 12 residues. The CDR3 region is CASSPDTDTQYF. The CDR3 DNA sequence: TGTGCCAGCAGCCCAGACACAGATACGCAGTATTTT.

V is TRBV27 and J is TRBJ1-1, with D possibly matching TRBD1 (6 bases). Between the trimmed V and J ends, which lost 6 bases and 4 bases, there was a span of 12 bases. Germline V CDR1 and CDR2: MNHEY, SMNVEV (reference sequence). The CDR3 consists of 13 residues. The CDR3 bases are TGTGCCAGCAGCCGCCCAGGGGCCACTGAAGCTTTCTTT. Residues: CASSRPGATEAFF.

This chain uses TRBV3-1 (or the pseudogene TRBV3-2) with TRBJ2-7; D ambiguous. The V gene lost 0 bases and the J gene lost 3 bases, with 6 bases spanning the gap. The CDR3 is 13 residues long. CDR1 and CDR2 (germline): LGHDT, YNNKEL (reference sequence). The CDR3 coding sequence is TGTGCCAGCAGCCAAGATCCCTACTACGAGCAGTACTTC. Its translation: CASSQDPYYEQYF.

This chain links TRBV19 with TRBJ1-5; no clear D gene. The CDR3 loop spans 14 amino acids. CDR1 is LNHDA and CDR2 is SQIVND in the germline V gene (reference sequence). V lost 5 bases to trimming and J lost 7 bases, with 15 bases between them. Written as DNA, the CDR3 is TGTGCCAGTAGTCAAAATTTTCTCGGGCAGCCCCAGCATTTT. Translating it yields CASSQNFLGQPQHF.

The chain uses TRBV5-6 and TRBJ2-7, with D perhaps matching TRBD2 (6 bases). Germline V gene data show CDR1 as SGHDT and CDR2 as YYEEEE. The CDR3 loop spans 14 amino acids. Trimming cost V 2 bases and J 2 bases, with 11 bases left between them. The CDR3 protein is CASSFDGGTYEQYF. CDR3 bases: TGTGCCAGCAGCTTCGACGGGGGTACCTACGAGCAGTACTTC.

V usage is TRBV5-6 and J usage is TRBJ1-6; TRBD1 might be the D (5 bases). CDR1 is SGHDT, CDR2 YYEEEE, per germline. Trimming removed 0 bases from V and 9 bases from J, with 13 bases in between. The CDR3 spans 15 residues. The CDR3 here is CASSLAGFPSSPLHF. The CDR3 DNA sequence: TGTGCCAGCAGCTTGGCAGGGTTTCCTAGTTCACCCCTCCACTTT.

V gene TRBV2 combines with J gene TRBJ1-3; 10 bases fit TRBD1. CDR1 is SNHLY and CDR2 is FYNNEI in the germline V gene. V was clipped by 8 bases and J by 8 bases; unmatched bases: 3. The length of the CDR3 is 12 residues. Here the CDR3 DNA reads TGTGCCAGCCGCGGACAGGGGGACACCATATATTTT. Its translation: CASRGQGDTIYF.

The rearrangement uses TRBV19 and TRBJ1-4; 8 nucleotides agree with TRBD1. The CDR3 has 15 amino acids. J was trimmed by 5 bases and V by 4 bases; bases with no gene match: 6. Germline assignment: CDR1 LNHDA and CDR2 SQIVND (reference sequence). Here the CDR3 reads CASSSGRGRNEKLFF. In DNA form, the CDR3 reads TGTGCCAGTAGTAGCGGCAGGGGGCGAAATGAAAAACTGTTTTTT.